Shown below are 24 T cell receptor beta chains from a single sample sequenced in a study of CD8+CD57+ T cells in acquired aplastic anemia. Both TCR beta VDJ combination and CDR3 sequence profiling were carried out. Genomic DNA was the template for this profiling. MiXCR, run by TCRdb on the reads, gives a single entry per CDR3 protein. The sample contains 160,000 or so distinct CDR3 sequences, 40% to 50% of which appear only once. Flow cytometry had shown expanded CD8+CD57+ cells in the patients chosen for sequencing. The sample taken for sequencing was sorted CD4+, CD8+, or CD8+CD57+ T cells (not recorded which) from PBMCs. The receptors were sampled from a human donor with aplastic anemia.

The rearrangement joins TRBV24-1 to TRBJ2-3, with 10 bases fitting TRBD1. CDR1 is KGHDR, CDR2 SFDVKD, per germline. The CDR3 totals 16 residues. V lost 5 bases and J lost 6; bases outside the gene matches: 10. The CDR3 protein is CATSAGGDRGGDTQYF. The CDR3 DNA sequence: TGTGCCACCAGTGCTGGGGGGGACAGGGGTGGGGATACGCAGTATTTT.

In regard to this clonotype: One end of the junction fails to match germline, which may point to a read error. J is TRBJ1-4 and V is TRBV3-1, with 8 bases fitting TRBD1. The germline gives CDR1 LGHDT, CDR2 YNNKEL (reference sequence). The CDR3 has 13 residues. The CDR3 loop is CASRRTGNEELFF. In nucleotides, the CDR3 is TGTGCCAGCAGACGGACAGGGAATGAAGAACTGTTTTTT.

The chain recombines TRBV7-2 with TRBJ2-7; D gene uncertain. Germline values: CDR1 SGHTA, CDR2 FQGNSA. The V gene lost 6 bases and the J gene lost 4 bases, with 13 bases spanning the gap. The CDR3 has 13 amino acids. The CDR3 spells CASSEYRLYEQYF. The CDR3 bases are TGTGCCAGCAGTGAATACAGACTGTACGAGCAGTACTTC.

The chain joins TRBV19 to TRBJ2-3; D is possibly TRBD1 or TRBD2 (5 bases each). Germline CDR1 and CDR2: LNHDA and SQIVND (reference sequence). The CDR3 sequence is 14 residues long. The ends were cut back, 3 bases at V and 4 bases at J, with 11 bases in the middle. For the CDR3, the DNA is TGTGCCAGTAGTATTATGGGGGTCCCAGATACGCAGTATTTT. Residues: CASSIMGVPDTQYF.

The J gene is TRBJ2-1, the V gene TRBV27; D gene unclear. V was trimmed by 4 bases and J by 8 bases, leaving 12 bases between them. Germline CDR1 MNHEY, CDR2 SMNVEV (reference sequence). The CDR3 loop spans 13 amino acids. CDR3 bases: TGTGCCAGCAGTTACCAGGCGGATGATGAGCAGTTCTTC. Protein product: CASSYQADDEQFF.

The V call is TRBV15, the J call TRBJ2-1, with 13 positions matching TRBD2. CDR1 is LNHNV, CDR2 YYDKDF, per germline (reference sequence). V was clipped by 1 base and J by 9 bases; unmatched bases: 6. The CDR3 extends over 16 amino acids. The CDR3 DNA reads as TGTGCCACCAGCAGAGCCGGGACTAGCGGGATGGGTGAGCAGTTCTTC. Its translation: CATSRAGTSGMGEQFF.

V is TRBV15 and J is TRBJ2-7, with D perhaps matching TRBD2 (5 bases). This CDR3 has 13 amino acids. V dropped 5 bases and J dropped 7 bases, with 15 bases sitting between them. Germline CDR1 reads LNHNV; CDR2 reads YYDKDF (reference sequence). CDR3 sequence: CATSATGSGEQYF. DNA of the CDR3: TGTGCCACCAGCGCGACGGGATCGGGTGAGCAGTACTTC.

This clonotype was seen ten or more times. The CDR3: CASSLNGKLYEQYF. The CDR3 DNA is TGTGCCAGCAGCTTAAACGGGAAACTTTACGAGCAGTACTTC. This chain links TRBV7-2 with TRBJ2-7, with a tentative D call TRBD2 (5 bases). The V gene's germline CDR1 is SGHTA and CDR2 FQGNSA. Deletions cut 2 bases from V and 4 bases from J, with 12 bases between. The CDR3 loop spans 14 amino acids.

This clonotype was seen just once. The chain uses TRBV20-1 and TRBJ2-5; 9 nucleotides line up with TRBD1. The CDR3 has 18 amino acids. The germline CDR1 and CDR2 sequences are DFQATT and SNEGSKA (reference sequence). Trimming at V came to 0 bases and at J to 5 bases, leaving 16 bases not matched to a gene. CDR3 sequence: CSARDSPIQGAIGETQYF. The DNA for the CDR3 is TGCAGTGCTAGAGATTCCCCTATACAGGGGGCGATCGGGGAGACCCAGTACTTC.

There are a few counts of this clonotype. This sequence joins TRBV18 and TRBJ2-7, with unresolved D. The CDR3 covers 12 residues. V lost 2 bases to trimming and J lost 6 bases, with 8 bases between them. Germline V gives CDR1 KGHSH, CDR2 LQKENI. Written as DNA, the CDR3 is TGTGCCAGCTCACCATCGGCAGCCGAGCAGTACTTC. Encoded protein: CASSPSAAEQYF.

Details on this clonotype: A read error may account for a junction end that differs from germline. CDR3 loop: CASGEEVGGNGYTF. The DNA of the CDR3 is TGTGCCAGCGGTGAAGAGGTAGGGGGAAATGGCTACACCTTC. The chain links TRBV6-1 to TRBJ1-2, with TRBD1 as a possible D gene (6 bases). Germline V gives CDR1 MNHNS, CDR2 SASEGT. The CDR3 sequence is 14 residues long.

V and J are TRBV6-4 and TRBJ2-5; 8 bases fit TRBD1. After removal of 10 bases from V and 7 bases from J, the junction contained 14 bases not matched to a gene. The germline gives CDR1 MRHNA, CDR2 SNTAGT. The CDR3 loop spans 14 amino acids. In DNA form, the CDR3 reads TGTGCCACCAGAGAATCCGGGACAGGCATGACCCAGTACTTC. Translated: CATRESGTGMTQYF.

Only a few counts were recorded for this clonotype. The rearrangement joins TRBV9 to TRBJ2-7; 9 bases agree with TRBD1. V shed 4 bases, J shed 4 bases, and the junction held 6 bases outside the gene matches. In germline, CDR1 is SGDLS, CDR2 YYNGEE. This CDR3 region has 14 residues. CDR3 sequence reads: CASSPGQGIYEQYF. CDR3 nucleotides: TGTGCCAGCAGCCCCGGACAGGGGATTTACGAGCAGTACTTC.

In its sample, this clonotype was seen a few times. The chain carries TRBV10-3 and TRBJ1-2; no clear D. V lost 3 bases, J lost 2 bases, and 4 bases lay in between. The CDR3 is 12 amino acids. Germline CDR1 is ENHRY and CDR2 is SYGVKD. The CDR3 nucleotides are TGTGCCATCAGTGACGGAAACTATGGCTACACCTTC. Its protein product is CAISDGNYGYTF.

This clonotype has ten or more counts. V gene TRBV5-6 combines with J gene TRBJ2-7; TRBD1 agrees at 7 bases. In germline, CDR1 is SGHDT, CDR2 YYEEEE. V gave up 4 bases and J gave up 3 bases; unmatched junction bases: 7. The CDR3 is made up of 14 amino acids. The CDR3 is CASSHNRGIYEQYF. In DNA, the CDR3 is TGTGCCAGCAGCCACAACAGGGGAATCTACGAGCAGTACTTC.

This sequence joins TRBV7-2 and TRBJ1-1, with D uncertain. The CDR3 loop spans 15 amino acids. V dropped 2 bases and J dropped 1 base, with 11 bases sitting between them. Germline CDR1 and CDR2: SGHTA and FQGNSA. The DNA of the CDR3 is TGTGCCAGCAGCTTATTGTGGAACTCGAACACTGAAGCTTTCTTT. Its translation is CASSLLWNSNTEAFF.

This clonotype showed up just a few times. The CDR3 sequence: CSAWAGVGYTF. The CDR3 coding sequence is TGCAGTGCTTGGGCAGGTGTAGGCTACACCTTC. This chain links TRBV20-1 with TRBJ1-2; no reliable D call. V lost 5 bases and J 8 bases, leaving 12 bases between the germline ends. Germline V gene data show CDR1 as DFQATT and CDR2 as SNEGSKA (reference sequence). This CDR3 is built from 11 residues.

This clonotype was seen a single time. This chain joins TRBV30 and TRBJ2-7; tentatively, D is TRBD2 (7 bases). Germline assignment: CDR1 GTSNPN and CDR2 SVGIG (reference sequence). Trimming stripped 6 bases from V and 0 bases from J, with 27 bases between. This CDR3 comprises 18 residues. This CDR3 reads CACSQGTNKGGTSYEQYF. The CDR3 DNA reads TGTGCCTGTTCTCAGGGGACCAATAAGGGGGGGACCTCCTACGAGCAGTACTTC.

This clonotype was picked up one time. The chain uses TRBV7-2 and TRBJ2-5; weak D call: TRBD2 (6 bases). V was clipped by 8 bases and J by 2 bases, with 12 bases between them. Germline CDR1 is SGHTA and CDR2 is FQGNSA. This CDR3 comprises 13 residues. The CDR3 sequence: CASGGTDQETQYF. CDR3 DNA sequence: TGTGCCAGCGGGGGGACGGATCAAGAGACCCAGTACTTC.

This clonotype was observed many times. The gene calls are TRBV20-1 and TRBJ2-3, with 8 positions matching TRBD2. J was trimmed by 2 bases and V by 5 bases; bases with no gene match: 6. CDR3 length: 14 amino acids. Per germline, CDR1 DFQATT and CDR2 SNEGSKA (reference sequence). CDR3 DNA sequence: TGCAGTGCTCGCCGGACTAGCTACACAGATACGCAGTATTTT. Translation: CSARRTSYTDTQYF.

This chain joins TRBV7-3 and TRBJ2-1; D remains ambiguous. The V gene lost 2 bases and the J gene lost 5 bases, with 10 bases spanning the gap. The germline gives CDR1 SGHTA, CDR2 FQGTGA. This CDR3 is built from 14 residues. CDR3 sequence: CASSLQVANNEQFF. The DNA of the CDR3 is TGTGCCAGCAGCTTACAGGTTGCGAACAATGAGCAGTTCTTC.

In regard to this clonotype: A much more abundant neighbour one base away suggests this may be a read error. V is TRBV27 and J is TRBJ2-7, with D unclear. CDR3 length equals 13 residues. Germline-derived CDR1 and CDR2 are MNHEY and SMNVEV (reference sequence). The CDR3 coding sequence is TGTGCCAGCAGCCTATCCGGCTCCTACGAGCAGCACTTC. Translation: CASSLSGSYEQHF.

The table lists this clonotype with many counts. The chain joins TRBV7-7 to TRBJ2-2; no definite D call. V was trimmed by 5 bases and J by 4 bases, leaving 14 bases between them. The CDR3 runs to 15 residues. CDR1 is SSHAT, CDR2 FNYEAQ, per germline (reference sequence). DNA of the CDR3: TGTGCCAGCAGCCTAGACCAGCGCGGCACCGGGGAGCTGTTTTTT. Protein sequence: CASSLDQRGTGELFF. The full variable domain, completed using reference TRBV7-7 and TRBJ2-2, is GAGVSQSPRYKVTKRGQDVTLRCDPISSHATLYWYQQALGQGPEFLTYFNYEAQPDKSGLPSDRFSAERPEGSISTLTIQRTEQRDSAMYRCASSLDQRGTGELFFGEGSRLTVL.

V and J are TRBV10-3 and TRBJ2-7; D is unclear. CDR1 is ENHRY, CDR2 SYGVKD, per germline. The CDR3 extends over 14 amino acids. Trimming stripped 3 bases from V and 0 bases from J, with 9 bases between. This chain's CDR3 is CAISEGRSSYEQYF. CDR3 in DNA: TGTGCCATCAGTGAAGGCAGAAGCTCCTACGAGCAGTACTTC.